This TCR beta chain appears in the sequencing data of a study of blood T cell repertoires in COVID-19. CDR3 size: 15 residues. V was clipped by 1 base and J by 6 bases; unmatched bases: 5. In germline, CDR1 is LGHNA, CDR2 YNFKEQ. The repertoire was sequenced with immunoSEQ multiplex PCR; TCRdb's copy has only in-frame clones and lacks some. The sample lists around 200,000 clones, approximately 85% occurring once. This clone has a single count. The receptor was derived from a human donor with active or convalescent COVID-19. The donor label of this sample is uncertain. The sequenced sample consisted of peripheral blood. The chain uses TRBV4-2 and TRBJ2-1, with 8 bases matching TRBD2. Written as DNA, the CDR3 is TGTGCCAGCAGCCAAGGCGGGGGGCCGAGCAATGAGCAGTTCTTC. Protein product: CASSQGGGPSNEQFF.